Included here is one T cell receptor (beta chain) sequence, with context. Its antigen is currently unknown. The CDR3 contains 12 residues. Per the germline V gene, CDR1 is GTSNPN and CDR2 is SVGIG (reference sequence). Trimming removed 4 bases at V and 6 bases at J, with 10 bases between. The data are from a study of T cell repertoires in cytomegalovirus infection. A single record per CDR3 protein comes from TCRdb applying MiXCR to the reads. The data hold 49,000 or so distinct CDR3 sequences, with approximately 20% observed a single time. The input for sequencing was CD8+ T cells from cultured PBMCs, taken from culture after CMV antigen stimulation. This receptor was obtained from a human donor in good health (CMV status not recorded). Some clones in this sample may be carry-over from other donors' samples. The chain is built from TRBV30 and TRBJ2-1, with D unresolved. The CDR3 nucleotides are TGTGCCTGGACTGCCGGAGCCAATGAGCAGTTCTTC. Its protein product is CAWTAGANEQFF.